The TCR beta chain under discussion was sequenced for a study of human T cells and chemical hapten exposure. Overall study context: Minor pooled library volume differences mainly drove per-sample TCR yield variation. Study-wide results and limits: No shift was seen in TCRs above 1 in 1000 frequency with DPC sensitization.

Stated time point: healthy volunteer bleed at 2 weeks. Unfractionated whole blood served as the source for total RNA extraction. In regard to this clonotype: The antigen remains unidentified.

The germline V gene encodes CDR1 DFQATT and CDR2 SNEGSKA (reference sequence). Trimming removed 0 bases at V and 3 bases at J, with 36 bases between. CDR3 size: 23 residues. Unique molecular identifiers were attached to individual cDNA molecules during library preparation. Per the authors' pipeline: From about 22,000 to 700,000 TCRs were found per sample, with a median of about 96,000. TCRdb processed the RACE reads anew with MiXCR; each CDR3 protein has one entry. The V and J calls shown here were made by TCRdb, not taken from the authors' results. The table lists some 90,000 distinct CDR3 sequences, roughly 8% of them singletons.

Sequenced: whole blood. This chain joins TRBV20-1 and TRBJ2-4; the D gene is possibly TRBD1 (5 bases). The source of this sequence is a female donor in good health. Some clones in this sample may be carry-over from other donors' samples. The chain's CDR3 is CSARDMEGESSGNKNLLKNIQYF. Written as DNA, the CDR3 is TGCAGTGCTAGAGATATGGAAGGGGAAAGCTCTGGGAACAAAAACCTCCTCAAAAACATTCAGTACTTC.